Each of the 32 T cell receptor beta chains below was sequenced from the same sample in a study of CD8+ T cells in alopecia areata. Stated treatment: oral pan-JAK inhibitor, 5-10 mg twice daily. RNA, once extracted, was reverse transcribed into cDNA for use as the sequencing template. The assay was immunoSEQ multiplex PCR, and TCRdb's table has in-frame clones only and misses some. There are about 200,000 clones in the sample; more than 30% occur only once, and 0.45% to 0.55% lies in the top ten. This specimen was CD4+ T cells sorted from blood, taken at roughly week 30, from a patient treated with tofacitinib. The receptors stem from a human donor with alopecia areata.

This chain uses TRBV5-1 with TRBJ1-5; 7 nucleotides match TRBD1. This CDR3 is 14 amino acids long. Unmatched junction bases numbered 3, after V lost 4 bases and J lost 2 bases. The germline CDR1 and CDR2 sequences are SGHRS and YFSETQ. CDR3 sequence reads: CASSTGTGNQPQHF. The CDR3 DNA is TGCGCCAGCAGCACGGGGACAGGCAATCAGCCCCAGCATTTT.

This clone was recorded a few times. The chain joins TRBV30 to TRBJ1-3, with D perhaps TRBD1 (5 bases). Germline lookup yields CDR1 GTSNPN and CDR2 SVGIG (reference sequence). With 5 bases removed from V and 0 bases from J, the gap between germline ends came to 14 bases. The CDR3 runs 15 residues. CDR3 sequence (DNA): TGTGCCTGGGCGCCCCTGGGGGGCTCTGGAAACACCATATATTTT. Its protein is CAWAPLGGSGNTIYF.

The CDR3 sequence: CASSSGQVGYTF. CDR3 sequence (DNA): TGTGCCAGCAGCTCGGGACAGGTTGGCTACACCTTC. The rearrangement uses TRBV7-9 and TRBJ1-2; TRBD1 aligns across 8 bases. Germline V gives CDR1 SEHNR, CDR2 FQNEAQ (reference sequence). CDR3 size: 12 residues. V gave up 4 bases and J gave up 7 bases; unmatched junction bases: 2.

This clone was seen only a few times. V usage is TRBV5-1 and J usage is TRBJ1-1; 7 nucleotides align to TRBD1. CDR3 length: 15 amino acids. After removal of 4 bases from V and 1 base from J, the junction contained 7 bases not matched to a gene. CDR1 SGHRS and CDR2 YFSETQ come from the germline V gene. The CDR3: CASSARTGENTEAFF. For the CDR3, the DNA is TGCGCCAGCAGCGCCCGGACAGGTGAGAACACTGAAGCTTTCTTT.

J is TRBJ2-3 and V is TRBV5-1, with D hard to call. From germline, CDR1 is SGHRS and CDR2 YFSETQ. V gave up 4 bases and J gave up 2 bases, with 8 bases separating them. The CDR3 runs 13 residues. The CDR3 loop is CASSGYTTDTQYF. DNA for the CDR3: TGCGCCAGCAGCGGCTATACCACAGATACGCAGTATTTT.

The chain links TRBV6-5 to TRBJ1-1, with TRBD1 as a possible D gene (5 bases). This CDR3 is 13 amino acids long. Germline V gene lookup returns CDR1 MNHEY and CDR2 SVGAGI. V was shortened by 5 bases and J by 6 bases, with 13 bases between the two germline ends. The CDR3 sequence is CASSGGGWSEAFF. CDR3 bases: TGTGCCAGCAGTGGCGGGGGATGGTCTGAAGCTTTCTTT.

V and J are TRBV27 and TRBJ2-1; D not resolved. The V and J ends lost 3 bases and 4 bases respectively, with 10 bases between them. The CDR3 is 14 residues long. Per germline, CDR1 MNHEY and CDR2 SMNVEV (reference sequence). The DNA of the CDR3 is TGTGCCAGCAGTTTCCAGGTCCGGTACAATGAGCAGTTCTTC. Amino acids: CASSFQVRYNEQFF.

This clone appeared a single time. The genes are TRBV25-1 and TRBJ2-5, with TRBD1 matching over 8 bases. The length of the CDR3 is 15 residues. V was clipped by 2 bases and J by 5 bases; unmatched bases: 7. Germline V gene data show CDR1 as MGHDK and CDR2 as SYGVNS. The chain's CDR3 is CASSEGGTGGETQYF. The CDR3, as DNA: TGTGCCAGCAGTGAAGGGGGGACAGGCGGGGAGACCCAGTACTTC.

This sequence joins TRBV30 and TRBJ2-7, with D maybe TRBD1 (6 bases). V gave up 0 bases and J gave up 3 bases, with 12 bases separating them. The germline CDR1 and CDR2 sequences are GTSNPN and SVGIG (reference sequence). The length of the CDR3 is 14 residues. CDR3 in DNA: TGTGCCTGGAGTGTACTAGAACAGGGCTACGAGCAGTACTTC. It yields the protein CAWSVLEQGYEQYF.

Only a few counts were recorded for this clone. The CDR3 DNA reads as TGCGCCACCAAATGGACAGGCGAGGAAGCTTTCTTT. The encoded protein is CATKWTGEEAFF. The V and J genes are TRBV10-2 and TRBJ1-1, with 7 bases matching TRBD1. The junction had 10 bases not matched to a gene; V was cut back by 10 bases and J by 8 bases. Per the germline V gene, CDR1 is WSHSY and CDR2 is SAAADI. This CDR3 region has 12 residues.

The chain carries TRBV5-1 and TRBJ2-1; 10 nucleotides match TRBD2. CDR3 length equals 19 residues. CDR1 is SGHRS and CDR2 is YFSETQ in the germline V gene. V trimming: 4 bases; J trimming: 5 bases; junction bases outside the gene matches: 18. CDR3 amino acids: CASSEKESGRAFNNNEQFF. In DNA, the CDR3 is TGCGCCAGCAGCGAAAAAGAAAGCGGGAGGGCCTTTAATAACAATGAGCAGTTCTTC.

The chain is built from TRBV7-9 and TRBJ2-5, with D possibly TRBD1 on 5 matching bases. Germline lookup yields CDR1 SEHNR and CDR2 FQNEAQ (reference sequence). The germline V and J ends were trimmed by 4 bases and 7 bases, with 13 bases remaining between them. The length of the CDR3 is 13 residues. CDR3 sequence reads: CASSSREFGTQYF. The CDR3 region has the DNA TGTGCCAGCAGCTCCAGGGAATTCGGGACCCAGTACTTC.

This clone was seen more than once but under ten times. This rearrangement joins TRBV7-9 to TRBJ1-1, with D perhaps matching TRBD1 (5 bases). CDR1 is SEHNR and CDR2 is FQNEAQ in the germline V gene (reference sequence). The length of the CDR3 is 14 residues. V shed 3 bases and J shed 2 bases, with 10 bases lying between them. The CDR3 DNA follows: TGTGCCAGCAGCTTCCGGGACGGCAACACTGAAGCTTTCTTT. This encodes CASSFRDGNTEAFF.

This clone was observed a few times. This chain connects TRBV10-3 to TRBJ1-5; the D is unclear. Germline V gives CDR1 ENHRY, CDR2 SYGVKD. The CDR3 totals 12 residues. Trimming left V 3 bases short and J 3 bases short, with 3 bases between. CDR3 DNA sequence: TGTGCCATCAGTGATCACAATCAGCCCCAGCATTTT. This translates into CAISDHNQPQHF.

This clone appeared once. The chain uses TRBV29-1 and TRBJ1-1; D remains unclear. Trimming took 5 bases from V and 0 from J, leaving 16 bases between them. The CDR3 totals 15 residues. In germline, CDR1 is SQVTM, CDR2 ANQGSEA. As DNA, the CDR3 is TGCAGCGTTTGTGGTCTGATGAACATGAACACTGAAGCTTTCTTT. It specifies CSVCGLMNMNTEAFF.

V is TRBV28 and J is TRBJ2-7; TRBD2 matches at 9 bases. This CDR3 has 14 residues. Germline trimming cut 8 bases from V and 2 bases from J; bases unmatched to any gene: 7. Germline V gene data show CDR1 as MDHEN and CDR2 as SYDVKM. The CDR3 protein is CASATGLAPYEQYF. The CDR3 DNA is TGTGCCAGCGCTACGGGACTAGCACCCTACGAGCAGTACTTC.

The genes are TRBV7-9 and TRBJ1-1; weak D call: TRBD1 (5 bases). Germline assignment: CDR1 SEHNR and CDR2 FQNEAQ (reference sequence). V lost 0 bases and J 9 bases, leaving 17 bases between the germline ends. The CDR3 is 15 amino acids. The CDR3 coding sequence is TGTGCCAGCAGCTTAGCGCCAGGGCCTGAACAAAAAGCTTTCTTT. Protein product: CASSLAPGPEQKAFF. The whole variable domain, filled in from reference TRBV7-9 and TRBJ1-1, reads DTGVSQNPRHKITKRGQNVTFRCDPISEHNRLYWYRQTLGQGPEFLTYFQNEAQLEKSRLLSDRFSAERPKGSFSTLEIQRTEQGDSAMYLCASSLAPGPEQKAFFGQGTRLTVV.

The chain links TRBV11-2 to TRBJ1-1; 8 nucleotides agree with TRBD1. In germline, CDR1 is SGHAT, CDR2 FQNNGV. J was trimmed by 2 bases and V by 3 bases; bases with no gene match: 5. This CDR3 comprises 15 residues. For the CDR3, the DNA is TGTGCCAGCAGCTTCCGGGACAGGCTAAACACTGAAGCTTTCTTT. Translated: CASSFRDRLNTEAFF.

This clone was counted a few times. This rearrangement joins TRBV6-5 to TRBJ1-1, with D maybe TRBD1 (6 bases). This CDR3 contains 13 residues. Per the germline V gene, CDR1 is MNHEY and CDR2 is SVGAGI. With 5 bases removed from V and 1 base from J, the gap between germline ends came to 8 bases. The CDR3 is CASSRTENTEAFF. For the CDR3, the DNA is TGTGCCAGCAGTCGGACAGAGAACACTGAAGCTTTCTTT.

This sequence joins TRBV5-4 and TRBJ1-2; 7 bases align to TRBD1. Germline assignment: CDR1 SGHNT and CDR2 YYREEE (reference sequence). With 6 bases clipped from V and 9 bases from J, the junction kept 11 bases outside the gene matches. The CDR3 loop spans 13 amino acids. The CDR3 spells CASTQGTDGRYTF. The CDR3 bases are TGTGCCAGCACCCAAGGGACAGATGGGCGCTACACCTTC.

The gene calls are TRBV5-1 and TRBJ2-6; the match to TRBD1 covers 9 bases. This CDR3 has 18 amino acids. Germline CDR1 and CDR2: SGHRS and YFSETQ. V shed 3 bases and J 0 bases; nucleotides not matched to a gene: 7. The CDR3 here is CASSSDLTGGSGANVLTF. The CDR3 coding sequence is TGCGCCAGCAGCTCCGATCTGACAGGGGGCTCTGGGGCCAACGTCCTGACTTTC.

Here the CDR3 reads CASRTDGYTEAFF. CDR3 DNA: TGTGCCAGCAGAACAGACGGATACACTGAAGCTTTCTTT. The V call is TRBV2, the J call TRBJ1-1, with unresolved D. The CDR3 contains 13 residues. With 6 bases removed from V and 3 bases from J, the gap between germline ends came to 11 bases. Germline assignment: CDR1 SNHLY and CDR2 FYNNEI.

The V call is TRBV5-1, the J call TRBJ2-5; 8 nucleotides line up with TRBD1. The V gene end was trimmed by 4 bases and the J gene end by 3 bases; junction bases not matched to a gene: 2. CDR1 SGHRS and CDR2 YFSETQ come from the germline V gene. The CDR3 loop spans 13 amino acids. CDR3 residues: CASSRQGKETQYF. The DNA of the CDR3 is TGCGCCAGCAGCCGACAGGGGAAAGAGACCCAGTACTTC.

The chain employs TRBV7-3 and TRBJ1-3, with TRBD1 identical over 7 bases. Germline values: CDR1 SGHTA, CDR2 FQGTGA. CDR3 length: 14 residues. V trimming: 5 bases; J trimming: 8 bases; junction bases outside the gene matches: 9. In nucleotides, the CDR3 is TGTGCCAGCAGCCGACAGGGTCCCGGAGACACCATATATTTT. Translated: CASSRQGPGDTIYF.

This clone was seen repeatedly, ten times or more. V is TRBV7-2 and J is TRBJ1-6; possibly TRBD1 for D (6 bases). Trimming stripped 5 bases from V and 7 bases from J, with 18 bases between. The germline CDR1 and CDR2 sequences are SGHTA and FQGNSA. The CDR3 totals 16 residues. The CDR3 loop reads CASSPQGGHGNSPLHF. The DNA of the CDR3 is TGTGCCAGCAGCCCTCAAGGGGGGCATGGGAATTCACCCCTCCACTTT.

This chain links TRBV21-1 with TRBJ2-1; the DNA was not compared with TRBD1, the D call given in the table. TRBV21-1 is reported as a pseudogene. The CDR3 contains 12 residues. The chain's CDR3 is CASSTGQGGQFF. The CDR3 DNA follows: TGTGCCAGCAGCACGGGACAGGGGGGGCAGTTCTTC.

The table lists this clone with a few counts. The chain couples TRBV11-3 to TRBJ2-5; possibly TRBD1 for D (5 bases). Germline CDR1 SGHNT, CDR2 YENEEA. The CDR3 contains 14 residues. V lost 5 bases, J lost 1 base, and 11 bases lay in between. The CDR3 bases are TGTGCCAGCAGCCCTCATGGGGCCCAAGAGACCCAGTACTTC. Amino acids: CASSPHGAQETQYF.

This clone was seen only a few times. The chain couples TRBV15 to TRBJ1-4; 10 bases fit TRBD1. Per the germline V gene, CDR1 is LNHNV and CDR2 is YYDKDF (reference sequence). This CDR3 contains 16 residues. J lost 6 bases, V lost 0 bases, and 4 bases had no gene match. CDR3 sequence (DNA): TGTGCCACCAGCAGAGACCCGGGACAGGGGCATGAAAAACTGTTTTTT. Protein: CATSRDPGQGHEKLFF.

This clone has only a few counts. The J gene is TRBJ2-5, the V gene TRBV30, with D perhaps TRBD2 (6 bases). V lost 0 bases, J lost 5 bases, and 10 bases lay in between. CDR3 length equals 13 residues. Germline CDR1 and CDR2: GTSNPN and SVGIG (reference sequence). This CDR3 is CAWSVRRVETQYF. The CDR3 region has the DNA TGTGCCTGGAGTGTTAGGAGGGTGGAGACCCAGTACTTC.

V usage is TRBV4-1 and J usage is TRBJ1-3; D is uncertain. V lost 0 bases to trimming and J lost 4 bases, with 13 bases between them. The CDR3 consists of 16 residues. The germline V gene has CDR1 MGHRA and CDR2 YSYEKL. CDR3 sequence (DNA): TGCGCCAGCAGCCAAGATGAGGGAACGGGCGGAAACACCATATATTTT. Its translation is CASSQDEGTGGNTIYF.

The chain is built from TRBV6-6 and TRBJ2-1, with 8 nucleotides matching TRBD2. Germline loops: CDR1 MNHNY, CDR2 SVGAGI (reference sequence). Trimming cost V 0 bases and J 8 bases; bases outside gene matches: 6. The CDR3 loop spans 15 amino acids. CDR3 loop: CASSYSGRALDEQFF. The CDR3 DNA follows: TGTGCCAGCAGTTACTCCGGGAGGGCCCTCGATGAGCAGTTCTTC.

This clone was seen more than once but under ten times. The chain uses TRBV27 and TRBJ1-6, with D perhaps matching TRBD1 (5 bases). CDR1 is MNHEY and CDR2 is SMNVEV in the germline V gene (reference sequence). V lost 7 bases and J 0 bases, leaving 19 bases between the germline ends. The CDR3 has 18 residues. This CDR3 reads CASTRQGRESSYNSPLHF. CDR3 DNA: TGTGCCAGCACTCGTCAGGGCAGAGAAAGCTCCTATAATTCACCCCTCCACTTT.